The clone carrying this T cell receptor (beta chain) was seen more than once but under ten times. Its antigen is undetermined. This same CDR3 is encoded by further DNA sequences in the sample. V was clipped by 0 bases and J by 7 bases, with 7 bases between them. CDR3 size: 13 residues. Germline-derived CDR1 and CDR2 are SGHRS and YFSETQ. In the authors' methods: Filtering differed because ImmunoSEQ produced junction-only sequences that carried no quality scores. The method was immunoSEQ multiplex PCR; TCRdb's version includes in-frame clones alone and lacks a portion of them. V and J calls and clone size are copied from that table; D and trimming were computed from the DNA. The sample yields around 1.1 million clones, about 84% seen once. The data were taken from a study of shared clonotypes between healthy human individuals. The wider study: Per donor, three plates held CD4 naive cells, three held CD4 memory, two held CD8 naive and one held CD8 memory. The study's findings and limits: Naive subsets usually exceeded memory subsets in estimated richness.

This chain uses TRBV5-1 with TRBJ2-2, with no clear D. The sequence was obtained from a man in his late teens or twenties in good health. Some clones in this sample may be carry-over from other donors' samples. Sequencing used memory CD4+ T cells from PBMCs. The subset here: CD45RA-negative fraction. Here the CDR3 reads CASSLGQGGELFF. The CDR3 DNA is TGCGCCAGCAGCTTGGGACAAGGCGGGGAGCTGTTTTTT.